These 26 T cell receptor beta chains were sequenced from one sample in a study of blood T cell repertoires in COVID-19. Sequencing was performed with immunoSEQ multiplex PCR; in TCRdb, only in-frame clones are kept and a portion is missing. Found here are roughly 80,000 clones, 81% of them singletons; the top ten hold roughly two fifths. Sequenced sample: peripheral blood. These receptors were collected from a man older than 75 with acute or convalescent COVID-19.

The DNA of the CDR3 is TGTGCCAGCAGGGGAGTTGGCAATCAGCCCCAGCATTTT. Translating it yields CASRGVGNQPQHF. The genes are TRBV2 and TRBJ1-5; D gene ambiguous. V lost 6 bases, J lost 2 bases, and 8 bases lay in between. The germline CDR1 and CDR2 sequences are SNHLY and FYNNEI. The CDR3 has 13 residues.

The gene calls are TRBV15 and TRBJ1-6, with unresolved D. CDR3 size: 15 residues. CDR1 and CDR2 (germline): LNHNV, YYDKDF (reference sequence). The ends were cut back, 5 bases at V and 3 bases at J, with 11 bases in the middle. CDR3 coding DNA: TGTGCCACCAGCGGCCAGTTTTTCTATAATTCACCCCTCCACTTT. Its translation: CATSGQFFYNSPLHF.

Note on this clone: This sample includes further DNA sequences coding for the same CDR3. The chain employs TRBV5-4 and TRBJ2-3; TRBD2 matches at 9 bases. Germline values: CDR1 SGHNT, CDR2 YYREEE (reference sequence). The CDR3 covers 14 residues. Trimming at V came to 4 bases and at J to 1 base, leaving 1 base not matched to a gene. The CDR3: CASSRTSGTDTQYF. CDR3 DNA sequence: TGTGCCAGCAGCAGGACTAGCGGCACAGATACGCAGTATTTT.

The rearrangement links TRBV6-6 to TRBJ2-7; possibly TRBD2 for D (6 bases). Germline loops: CDR1 MNHNY, CDR2 SVGAGI (reference sequence). The V end lost 5 bases, the J end lost 6 bases, and 14 bases lay between the germline ends. This CDR3 has 13 amino acids. The CDR3 spells CASSQQGGGEQYF. The CDR3 coding sequence is TGTGCCAGCAGTCAGCAGGGAGGAGGCGAGCAGTACTTC.

The chain recombines TRBV5-4 with TRBJ2-7; TRBD2 matches 8 bases. J lost 3 bases, V lost 0 bases, and 8 bases had no gene match. Per the germline V gene, CDR1 is SGHNT and CDR2 is YYREEE (reference sequence). The CDR3 covers 16 residues. The CDR3 sequence is CASSLGGSGALYEQYF. CDR3 DNA sequence: TGTGCCAGCAGCTTGGGAGGTAGCGGGGCACTCTACGAGCAGTACTTC.

This sequence joins TRBV25-1 and TRBJ1-1; D is undetermined. CDR3 size: 15 residues. Germline V gene lookup returns CDR1 MGHDK and CDR2 SYGVNS. The germline V and J ends were trimmed by 1 base and 11 bases, with 20 bases remaining between them. CDR3 in amino acids: CASSESAAGYTHAFF. The CDR3 DNA reads as TGTGCCAGCAGTGAATCGGCAGCGGGGTACACTCACGCTTTCTTT.

This clone showed up just once. This chain uses TRBV5-1 with TRBJ1-4; possibly TRBD1 for D (5 bases). Germline V gives CDR1 SGHRS, CDR2 YFSETQ. V shed 0 bases and J shed 3 bases, with 9 bases lying between them. The CDR3 covers 15 residues. In nucleotides, the CDR3 is TGCGCCAGCAGCTTGGCAGGGCCTCCTAATGAAAAACTGTTTTTT. Encoded protein: CASSLAGPPNEKLFF.

The chain uses TRBV6-5 and TRBJ2-4; D perhaps matches TRBD2 (6 bases). This CDR3 is 16 amino acids long. Between the trimmed V and J ends, which lost 1 base and 3 bases, there was a span of 13 bases. Germline CDR1 is MNHEY and CDR2 is SVGAGI. CDR3 DNA: TGTGCCAGCAGTTACTTGGGGGGAGTGGACAAAAACATTCAGTACTTC. Translation gives CASSYLGGVDKNIQYF.

The chain is built from TRBV7-9 and TRBJ1-6; D not resolved. Germline V CDR1 and CDR2: SEHNR, FQNEAQ (reference sequence). The V gene lost 5 bases and the J gene lost 6 bases, with 11 bases spanning the gap. The CDR3 loop spans 14 amino acids. The CDR3 sequence: CASSLRESNSPLHF. The DNA for the CDR3 is TGTGCCAGCAGCCTGCGGGAGTCTAATTCACCCCTCCACTTT.

The rearrangement joins TRBV5-1 to TRBJ2-5; D may be TRBD1 or TRBD2 (5 bases each). Germline lookup yields CDR1 SGHRS and CDR2 YFSETQ. Trimming cost V 4 bases and J 3 bases, with 13 bases left between them. CDR3 size: 14 residues. CDR3 DNA: TGCGCCAGCAGCATGGGGCGGACTGAAGAGACCCAGTACTTC. Protein sequence: CASSMGRTEETQYF.

The chain has TRBV30 and TRBJ1-1, with D hard to call. This CDR3 is built from 12 residues. Germline assignment: CDR1 GTSNPN and CDR2 SVGIG (reference sequence). V was clipped by 1 base and J by 10 bases, with 13 bases between them. CDR3: CAWSGTGLVAFF. CDR3 sequence (DNA): TGTGCCTGGAGTGGTACGGGTTTGGTAGCTTTCTTT. The full variable domain, in which reference TRBV30 and TRBJ1-1 provide the parts outside the CDR3, is SQTIHQWPATLVQPVGSPLSLECTVEGTSNPNLYWYRQAAGRGLQLLFYSVGIGQISSEVPQNLSASRPQDRQFILSSKKLLLSDSGFYLCAWSGTGLVAFFGQGTRLTVV.

The chain links TRBV20-1 to TRBJ1-1; no definite D call. V was clipped by 3 bases and J by 3 bases, with 11 bases between them. The CDR3 spans 13 residues. The germline V gene has CDR1 DFQATT and CDR2 SNEGSKA (reference sequence). CDR3 residues: CSASRQKYTEAFF. In nucleotides, the CDR3 is TGCAGTGCTAGTCGTCAGAAATACACTGAAGCTTTCTTT.

The CDR3 nucleotides are TGCGCCAGCAGTGATTTAGATCAGCCCCAGCATTTT. Amino acid sequence: CASSDLDQPQHF. The genes are TRBV10-2 and TRBJ1-5; unclear D gene. V lost 3 bases to trimming and J lost 5 bases, with 5 bases between them. Germline V gene lookup returns CDR1 WSHSY and CDR2 SAAADI. This CDR3 comprises 12 residues.

The gene calls are TRBV5-8 and TRBJ1-4; 10 bases are a match to TRBD1. Germline CDR1 reads SGHTS; CDR2 reads YDEGEE. The CDR3 has 17 amino acids. The J segment lost 2 bases and the V segment lost 0 bases, leaving 4 bases of the junction unmatched. CDR3 nucleotide sequence: TGTGCCAGCAGCTTGGTGGGACAGGGGACCACTAATGAAAAACTGTTTTTT. Protein sequence: CASSLVGQGTTNEKLFF. Full variable domain (missing parts from reference TRBV5-8 and TRBJ1-4): EAGVTQSPTHLIKTRGQQATLRCSPISGHTSVYWYQQALGLGLQFLLWYDEGEERNRGNFPPRFSGRQFPNYSSELNVNALELEDSALYLCASSLVGQGTTNEKLFFGSGTQLSVL.

The chain has TRBV6-5 and TRBJ1-3, with D possibly matching TRBD1 (6 bases). Looked up from germline, CDR1 is MNHEY and CDR2 is SVGAGI. V was cut by 6 bases and J by 0 bases, with 12 bases left in between. The CDR3 is 15 residues long. The CDR3 DNA reads TGTGCCAGCAGAGGACAGTGGTCCTCTGGAAACACCATATATTTT. This encodes CASRGQWSSGNTIYF.

The V gene is TRBV2, the J gene TRBJ2-1, with 8 bases matching TRBD2. Looked up from germline, CDR1 is SNHLY and CDR2 is FYNNEI. V lost 2 bases, J lost 6 bases, and 6 bases stayed unmatched. The CDR3 runs 15 residues. The CDR3, as DNA: TGTGCCAGCAGTGAACCAGCGGGAGACCCCAATGAGCAGTTCTTC. Translated, it gives CASSEPAGDPNEQFF.

The CDR3 sequence: CAWCKGHLMNTEAFF. The CDR3 DNA follows: TGTGCCTGGTGTAAAGGACATCTTATGAACACTGAAGCTTTCTTT. This sequence joins TRBV30 and TRBJ1-1, with a weak D call TRBD1 (5 bases). This CDR3 spans 15 amino acids. Trimming shortened V by 5 bases and J by 0 bases, and 16 bases separated the two germline ends. Germline loops: CDR1 GTSNPN, CDR2 SVGIG (reference sequence).

The chain couples TRBV2 to TRBJ2-1; D unclear. The germline gives CDR1 SNHLY, CDR2 FYNNEI. CDR3 length: 10 amino acids. Trimming left V 8 bases short and J 5 bases short, with 4 bases between. CDR3 loop: CASADNEQFF. In DNA form, the CDR3 reads TGTGCCAGCGCGGACAATGAGCAGTTCTTC.

This clone was counted between two and nine times. This chain uses TRBV2 with TRBJ2-2; TRBD1 aligns across 10 bases. After removal of 4 bases from V and 1 base from J, the junction contained 3 bases not matched to a gene. The CDR3 spans 16 residues. Germline lookup yields CDR1 SNHLY and CDR2 FYNNEI. As DNA, the CDR3 is TGTGCCAGCAGTGGGGGGACAGGGGAGAACACCGGGGAGCTGTTTTTT. It specifies CASSGGTGENTGELFF.

The gene calls are TRBV5-1 and TRBJ2-1, with D tentatively TRBD2 (8 bases). V gave up 4 bases and J gave up 3 bases, with 14 bases separating them. The CDR3 covers 15 residues. The germline gives CDR1 SGHRS, CDR2 YFSETQ. DNA for the CDR3: TGCGCCAGCAGCAGGGACAGCGGGGGCTACAATGAGCAGTTCTTC. Protein product: CASSRDSGGYNEQFF.

The rearrangement joins TRBV28 to TRBJ2-7; TRBD2 agrees at 8 bases. Germline-derived CDR1 and CDR2 are MDHEN and SYDVKM. The CDR3 covers 14 residues. The V gene end was trimmed by 4 bases and the J gene end by 3 bases; junction bases not matched to a gene: 5. CDR3 region: CASSSAGGHYEQYF. The CDR3 region has the DNA TGTGCCAGCAGTTCGGCGGGAGGCCACTACGAGCAGTACTTC.

The chain's CDR3 is CASSLHSPGTGGTDSPLHF. CDR3 coding DNA: TGTGCCAGTAGTCTCCATTCCCCCGGGACAGGGGGCACAGATTCACCCCTCCACTTT. V gene TRBV19 combines with J gene TRBJ1-6; 12 bases align to TRBD1. The CDR3 has 19 amino acids. J gave up 8 bases and V 5 bases, and 16 bases lay outside the gene matches. CDR1 and CDR2 (germline): LNHDA, SQIVND (reference sequence).

V and J are TRBV12-3 or TRBV12-4 and TRBJ1-1, with 7 bases fitting TRBD1. This CDR3 is built from 11 residues. Trimming cost V 6 bases and J 7 bases; bases outside gene matches: 2. This chain's CDR3 is CASRRDSEAFF. The CDR3 DNA reads TGTGCCAGCAGAAGGGACAGTGAAGCTTTCTTT.

The chain recombines TRBV5-1 with TRBJ1-1; D uncertain. The CDR3 has 15 amino acids. Per the germline V gene, CDR1 is SGHRS and CDR2 is YFSETQ. Trimming left V 0 bases short and J 1 base short, with 10 bases between. The CDR3 DNA is TGCGCCAGCAGCTTGGCTTGGGGAGGGAACACTGAAGCTTTCTTT. This codes for CASSLAWGGNTEAFF.

The chain couples TRBV18 to TRBJ2-2; tentatively, D is TRBD1 (5 bases). Germline CDR1 and CDR2: KGHSH and LQKENI. This CDR3 spans 15 amino acids. The V end lost 6 bases, the J end lost 2 bases, and 13 bases lay between the germline ends. The CDR3 protein is CASSDQGVNTGELFF. CDR3 DNA sequence: TGTGCCAGCTCTGACCAAGGGGTCAACACCGGGGAGCTGTTTTTT. The whole variable domain, filled in from reference TRBV18 and TRBJ2-2, reads NAGVMQNPRHLVRRRGQEARLRCSPMKGHSHVYWYRQLPEEGLKFMVYLQKENIIDESGMPKERFSAEFPKEGPSILRIQQVVRGDSAAYFCASSDQGVNTGELFFGEGSRLTVL.

The chain links TRBV5-4 to TRBJ2-5, with 12 bases lining up with TRBD2. Germline lookup yields CDR1 SGHNT and CDR2 YYREEE (reference sequence). This CDR3 is built from 16 residues. The trim removed 3 bases at V and 2 bases at J, leaving 5 bases unmatched. This CDR3 reads CASSSGTSGSQETQYF. DNA of the CDR3: TGTGCCAGCAGCTCTGGGACTAGCGGGTCTCAAGAGACCCAGTACTTC.